This TCR beta chain was profiled in a study of naive and memory T cell subsets. The beta constant-region primer was an equimolar mix of two oligonucleotides covering TRBC1 and TRBC2. The ligated cDNA underwent four PCR rounds using SP2 and nested alpha and beta constant-region primers. In TCRdb, the UMI-ligation and nested PCR reads were re-called with MiXCR into one record per CDR3 protein. The sample shows 120,000 or so distinct CDR3 sequences, 36% of them seen only once. Germline CDR1 KGHSH, CDR2 LQKENI. The CDR3 is 16 residues long. V lost 1 base, J lost 5 bases, and 5 bases stayed unmatched. This clonotype was picked up many times.

Specimen: central memory CD4+ T cells from blood. The clonotype comes from a human donor in good health. V and J are TRBV18 and TRBJ2-1; 10 nucleotides line up with TRBD1. CDR3 bases: TGTGCCAGCTCACCACGGGGACAGGGGTCCCACAATGAGCAGTTCTTC. Its translation: CASSPRGQGSHNEQFF.